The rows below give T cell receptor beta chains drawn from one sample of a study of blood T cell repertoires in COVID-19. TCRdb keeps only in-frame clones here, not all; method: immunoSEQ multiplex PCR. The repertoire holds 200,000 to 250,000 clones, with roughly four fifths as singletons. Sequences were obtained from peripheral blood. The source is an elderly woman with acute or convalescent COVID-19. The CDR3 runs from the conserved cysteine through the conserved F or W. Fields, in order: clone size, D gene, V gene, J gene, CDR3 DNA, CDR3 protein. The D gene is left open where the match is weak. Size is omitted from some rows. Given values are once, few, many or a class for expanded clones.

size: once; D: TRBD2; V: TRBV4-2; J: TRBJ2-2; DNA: TGTGCCATCGAGCGGGGCTCGAACACCGGGGAGCTGTTTTTT; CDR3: CAIERGSNTGELFF
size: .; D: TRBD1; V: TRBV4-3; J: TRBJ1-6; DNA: TGCGCCAGCAGCCAAGACGGACAGGGGAGAGCTTCACCCCTCCACTTT; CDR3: CASSQDGQGRASPLHF
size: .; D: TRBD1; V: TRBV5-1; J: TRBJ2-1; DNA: TGCGCCAGCAGCCTATACGGGACAGAGGTTAATGAGCAGTTCTTC; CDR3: CASSLYGTEVNEQFF
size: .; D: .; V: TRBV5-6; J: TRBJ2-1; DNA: TGTGCCAGCAGCTTGCTTCGGGGGGCGGATGAGCAGTTCTTC; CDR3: CASSLLRGADEQFF
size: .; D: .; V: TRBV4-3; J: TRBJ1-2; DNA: TGCGCCAGCAGCCAAGTAGTCCGGGTGAACTATGGCTACACCTTC; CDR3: CASSQVVRVNYGYTF
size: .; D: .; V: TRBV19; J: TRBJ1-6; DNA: TGTGCCAGTAGTATAGGACAGAGCTCCTATAATTCACCCCTCCACTTT; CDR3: CASSIGQSSYNSPLHF
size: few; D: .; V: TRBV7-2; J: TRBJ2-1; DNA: TGTGCCAGCAGCACACCTAGCGACTACAATGAGCAGTTCTTC; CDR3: CASSTPSDYNEQFF
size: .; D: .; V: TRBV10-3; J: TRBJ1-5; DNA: TGTGCCATCAGTGCCAGGGTGGGTAATCAGCCCCAGCATTTT; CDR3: CAISARVGNQPQHF
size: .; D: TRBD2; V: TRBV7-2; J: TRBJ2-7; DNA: TGTGCCAGCAGCCGCCAACCGGGGGGACAGCAGTACTTC; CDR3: CASSRQPGGQQYF
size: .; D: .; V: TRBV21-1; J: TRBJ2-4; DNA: TGTGCCAGCAGCAAACAGTTAGCCAAAAACATTCAGTACTTC; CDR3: CASSKQLAKNIQYF
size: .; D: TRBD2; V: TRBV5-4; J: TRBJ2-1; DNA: TGTGCCAGCAGCTCGGGAGGGGTGTCGTCCGATGAGCAGTTCTTC; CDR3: CASSSGGVSSDEQFF
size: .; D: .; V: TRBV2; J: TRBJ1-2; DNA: TGTGCCAGCAGTGAATTAGCCAACTATGGCTACACCTTC; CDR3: CASSELANYGYTF
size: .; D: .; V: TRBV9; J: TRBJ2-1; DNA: TGTGCCAGCAGCGTTGGGGTGGGAGCGGGCGCGGAGCAGTTCTTC; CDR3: CASSVGVGAGAEQFF
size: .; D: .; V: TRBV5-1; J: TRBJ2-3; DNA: TGCGCCAGCAGCTTGGAGGGGAAAAGCACAGATACGCAGTATTTT; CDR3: CASSLEGKSTDTQYF
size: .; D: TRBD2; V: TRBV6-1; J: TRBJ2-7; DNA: TGTGCCAGCAGTGGGAGACTAGCGGGAGGGCCATACGAGCAGTACTTC; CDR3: CASSGRLAGGPYEQYF
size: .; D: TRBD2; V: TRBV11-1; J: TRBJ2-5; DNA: TGTGCCAGCAGCTTCGGGACTAGCGGGATCGGAGAGACCCAGTACTTC; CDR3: CASSFGTSGIGETQYF
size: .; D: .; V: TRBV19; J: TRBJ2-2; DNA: TGTGCCAGTAGTATGGTCTTTCATCCCGGGACCGGGGAGCTGTTTTTT; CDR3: CASSMVFHPGTGELFF
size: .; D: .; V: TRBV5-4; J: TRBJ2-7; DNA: TGTGCCAGCAGCACTGACCGGGGGAGCTCCTACGAGCAGTACTTC; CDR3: CASSTDRGSSYEQYF
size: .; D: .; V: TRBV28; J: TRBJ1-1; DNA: TGTGCCAGCAGGATCAGGGACAAAGCTTTCTTT; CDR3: CASRIRDKAFF
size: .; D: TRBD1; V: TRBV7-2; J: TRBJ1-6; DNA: TGTGCCAGCAGCTCGGACAGGGGTTCCTATAATTCACCCCTCCACTTT; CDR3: CASSSDRGSYNSPLHF
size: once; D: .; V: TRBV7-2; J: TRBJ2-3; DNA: TGTGCCAGCAGCTTAGGTGGTCGGGATACGCAGTATTTT; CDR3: CASSLGGRDTQYF
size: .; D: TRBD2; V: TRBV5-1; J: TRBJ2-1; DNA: TGCGCCAGCAGCTTGATGCCACTAGCGGACAATGAGCAGTTCTTC; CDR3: CASSLMPLADNEQFF
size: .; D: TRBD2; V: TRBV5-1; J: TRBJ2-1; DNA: TGCGCCAGCACGTACCTCGGGGGGGCTTACAATGAGCAGTTCTTC; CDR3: CASTYLGGAYNEQFF
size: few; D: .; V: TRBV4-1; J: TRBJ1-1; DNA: TGCGCCAGCAGCCAAGGGGCCATGAACACTGAAGCTTTCTTT; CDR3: CASSQGAMNTEAFF
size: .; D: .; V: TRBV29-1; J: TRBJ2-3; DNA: TGCAGCGTTGCCAGGGCAGATACGCAGTATTTT; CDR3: CSVARADTQYF
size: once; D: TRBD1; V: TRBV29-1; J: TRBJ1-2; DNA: TGCAGCGTTAGGCGACAGGGTGGGTATGGCTACACCTTC; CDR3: CSVRRQGGYGYTF
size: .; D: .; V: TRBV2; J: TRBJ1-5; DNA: TGTGCCAGCAGTGATGGGGCCGGGCAGCCCCAGCATTTT; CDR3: CASSDGAGQPQHF
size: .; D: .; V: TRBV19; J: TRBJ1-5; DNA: TGTGCCAGTAGTATGAGTTGGGGGGACAATCAGCCCCAGCATTTT; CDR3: CASSMSWGDNQPQHF
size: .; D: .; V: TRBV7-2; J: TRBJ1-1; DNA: TGTGCCAGCAGCTTAGCTCCCAGGGGGAACACTGAAGCTTTCTTT; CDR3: CASSLAPRGNTEAFF
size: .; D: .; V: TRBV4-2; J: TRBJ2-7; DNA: TGTGCCAGCAGCCAACAGGGGGAGCAGTACTTC; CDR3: CASSQQGEQYF
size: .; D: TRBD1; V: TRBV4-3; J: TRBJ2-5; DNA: TGCGCCAGCAGCCGGGACAGAGGAGAGACCCAGTACTTC; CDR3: CASSRDRGETQYF
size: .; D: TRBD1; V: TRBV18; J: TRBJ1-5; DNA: TGTGCCAGCTCACCTTCCGGGACAGGGGCAATTCAGCCCCAGCATTTT; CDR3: CASSPSGTGAIQPQHF
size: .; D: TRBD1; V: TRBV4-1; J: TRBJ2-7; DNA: TGCGCCAGCAGCCTAAGGGCAGGGGGCGCCTACGAGCAGTACTTC; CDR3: CASSLRAGGAYEQYF
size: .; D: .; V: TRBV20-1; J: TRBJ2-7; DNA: TGCAGTGCTGACCGGGACACCCTAGAGTACTTC; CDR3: CSADRDTLEYF
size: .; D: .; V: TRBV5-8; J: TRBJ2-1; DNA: TGTGCCAGCAGCTTCCGGGTTGATGAGCAGTTCTTC; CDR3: CASSFRVDEQFF
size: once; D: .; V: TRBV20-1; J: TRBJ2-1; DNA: TGCAGTGCAAACCGAGAGAATGAGCAGTTCTTC; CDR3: CSANRENEQFF
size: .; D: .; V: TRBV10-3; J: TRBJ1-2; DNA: TGTGCCATCAGTGAGTCCAGGGGAAACTATGGCTACACCTTC; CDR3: CAISESRGNYGYTF
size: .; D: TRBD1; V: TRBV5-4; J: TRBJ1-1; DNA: TGTGCCAGCAGCTTAAGGGGGCGCAAGGCGGAAGCTTTCTTT; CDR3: CASSLRGRKAEAFF
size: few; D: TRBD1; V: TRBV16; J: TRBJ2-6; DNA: TGTGCCAGCAGCCAATTCGGGACAGGGCAACCTGGGGCCAACGTCCTGACTTTC; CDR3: CASSQFGTGQPGANVLTF
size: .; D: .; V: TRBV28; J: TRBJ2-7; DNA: TGTGCCAGCAGTGACCCAGGGCTAGGATCCTACGAGCAGTACTTC; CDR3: CASSDPGLGSYEQYF
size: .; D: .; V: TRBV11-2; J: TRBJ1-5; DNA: TGTGCCAGCAGCCCCGGAGGCAATCAGCCCCAGCATTTT; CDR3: CASSPGGNQPQHF
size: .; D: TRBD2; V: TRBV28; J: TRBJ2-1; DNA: TGTGCCAGCAGTTTAGTTGCGGGAGATGAGCAGTTCTTC; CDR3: CASSLVAGDEQFF